Listed below are T cell receptor beta chains from one sample, sequenced in a study of cytomegalovirus exposure and HLA in healthy donors. Only in-frame clones appear in the TCRdb table, and some are missing; sequencing was by immunoSEQ multiplex PCR. The sample has some 120,000 clones, 9% to 10% seen once. The sample taken for sequencing was PBMCs. All receptors come from a man aged 25 to 40 in good health and CMV-seronegative. Each CDR3 is given with its conserved first and last residue. Fields, in order: V gene, J gene, D gene, clone size, CDR3 protein, CDR3 DNA. D genes are given only for firm matches. The size of a clone is reported for some rows only, either as once, few or many, or as a class for expanded clones.

>TRBV14|TRBJ2-7|TRBD1|few
CASSQLQGLQDEQYF
TGTGCCAGCAGCCAGCTACAGGGGTTGCAGGACGAGCAGTACTTC
>TRBV7-3|TRBJ2-3|NA|NA
CASSSRYGADTQYF
TGTGCCAGCAGCTCGAGGTATGGAGCAGATACGCAGTATTTT
>TRBV5-6|TRBJ2-6|TRBD1|NA
CASSPVQDRVLLGANVLTF
TGTGCCAGCAGCCCGGTCCAGGACAGGGTTTTATTAGGGGCCAACGTCCTGACTTTC
>TRBV2|TRBJ2-5|NA|NA
CASSEAWAEETQYF
TGTGCCAGCAGTGAAGCTTGGGCCGAAGAGACCCAGTACTTC
>TRBV7-2|TRBJ2-5|NA|NA
CASSISETQYF
TGTGCCAGCAGCATATCCGAGACCCAGTACTTC
>TRBV5-4|TRBJ2-1|NA|NA
CASSLGLALDEQFF
TGTGCCAGCAGCCTGGGACTGGCCCTCGATGAGCAGTTCTTC
>TRBV10-1|TRBJ2-1|NA|few
CASSHNSYNEQFF
TGCGCCAGCAGTCATAACAGCTACAATGAGCAGTTCTTC
>TRBV7-2|TRBJ2-2|TRBD2|few
CASSLRGLAGGSTGELFF
TGTGCCAGCAGCTTGCGGGGACTAGCGGGGGGGAGTACCGGGGAGCTGTTTTTT
>TRBV5-1|TRBJ1-2|NA|few
CASTQDSAAGYTF
TGCGCCAGCACCCAGGACAGCGCAGCTGGCTACACCTTC
>TRBV6-1|TRBJ2-7|TRBD1|NA
CASTLDRGLSGEQYF
TGTGCCAGCACCCTGGACAGGGGGCTGTCAGGCGAGCAGTACTTC
>TRBV7-2|TRBJ1-1|NA|few
CASTVTGVGTEAFF
TGTGCCAGCACCGTGACTGGAGTCGGGACTGAAGCTTTCTTT
>TRBV14|TRBJ2-7|TRBD2|NA
CASSQGPAGFYEQYF
TGTGCCAGCAGCCAAGGTCCAGCGGGGTTTTACGAGCAGTACTTC
>TRBV7-2|TRBJ1-4|TRBD1|few
CASSIRTGGDEKLFF
TGTGCCAGCAGCATAAGGACAGGGGGCGATGAAAAACTGTTTTTT
>TRBV10-3|TRBJ2-4|NA|few
CAISESLGEAGKNIQYF
TGTGCCATCAGTGAGTCACTCGGTGAGGCGGGCAAAAACATTCAGTACTTC
>TRBV4-1|TRBJ2-7|TRBD1|NA
CASSQGTGASYEQYF
TGCGCCAGCAGCCAAGGGACAGGGGCTTCCTACGAGCAGTACTTC
>TRBV29-1|TRBJ2-1|NA|NA
CSVVRGSSYNEQFF
TGCAGCGTTGTTAGGGGGAGCTCCTACAATGAGCAGTTCTTC
>TRBV29-1|TRBJ1-2|TRBD1|NA
CSVDHRGRTNYGYTF
TGCAGCGTAGATCACAGGGGACGTACTAACTATGGCTACACCTTC
>TRBV4-1|TRBJ2-1|NA|NA
CASSHSHQQNNEQFF
TGCGCCAGCAGTCATAGCCACCAGCAGAACAATGAGCAGTTCTTC
>TRBV7-2|TRBJ2-3|NA|NA
CASRTLGWGSGF
TGTGCCAGCAGAACACTAGGCTGGGGAAGTGGTTTT
>TRBV5-1|TRBJ2-7|TRBD1|NA
CASSFRTIPGTGGGYEQYF
TGCGCCAGCAGCTTTAGAACCATCCCCGGGACAGGGGGGGGCTACGAGCAGTACTTC
>TRBV6-1|TRBJ1-2|NA|few
CASSEAATVPLGYTF
TGTGCCAGCAGTGAAGCTGCGACAGTTCCTCTAGGCTACACCTTC
>TRBV27|TRBJ2-1|TRBD2|NA
CASSSRLAGPTYNEQFF
TGTGCCAGCAGTTCGCGACTAGCGGGGCCCACCTACAATGAGCAGTTCTTC
>TRBV28|TRBJ1-5|TRBD1|NA
CASSPGQRIQPQHF
TGTGCCAGCAGCCCGGGACAGAGAATTCAGCCCCAGCATTTT
>TRBV30|TRBJ1-1|NA|NA
CAWSVWGGQEAFF
TGTGCCTGGAGTGTATGGGGGGGGCAAGAAGCTTTCTTT
>TRBV6-5|TRBJ1-1|NA|few
CASSPTQDSRTEAFF
TGTGCCAGCAGCCCCACACAGGACAGTAGGACTGAAGCTTTCTTT
>TRBV28|TRBJ1-2|NA|few
CASSVHGGNYGYTF
TGTGCCAGCTCAGTCCACGGGGGGAACTATGGCTACACCTTC
>TRBV19|TRBJ2-6|NA|few
CASNQPGTTRSGANVLTF
TGTGCCAGTAATCAACCGGGAACAACCCGCTCTGGGGCCAACGTCCTGACTTTC
>TRBV30|TRBJ2-1|NA|NA
CAWRGRSEQFF
TGTGCCTGGAGGGGGAGGAGTGAGCAGTTCTTC
>TRBV7-6|TRBJ1-5|TRBD1|few
CASSLGAGQVTNQPQHF
TGTGCCAGCAGCTTAGGGGCGGGACAGGTAACCAATCAGCCCCAGCATTTT
>TRBV7-9|TRBJ1-1|NA|NA
CASSLEYRENTEAFF
TGTGCCAGCAGCTTAGAGTACAGGGAAAACACTGAAGCTTTCTTT
>TRBV5-1|TRBJ2-1|NA|NA
CASSLETESYNEQFF
TGCGCCAGCAGCTTGGAGACAGAGTCCTACAATGAGCAGTTCTTC
>TRBV19|TRBJ1-5|NA|NA
CASSIGRTSFQPQHF
TGTGCCAGTAGTATCGGGCGGACTTCTTTTCAGCCCCAGCATTTT
>TRBV7-9|TRBJ1-1|NA|NA
CASSLRDNTEAFF
TGTGCCAGCAGCCTAAGAGATAACACTGAAGCTTTCTTT
>TRBV5-1|TRBJ2-7|TRBD1|NA
CASSTGTGGAGYEQYF
TGCGCCAGCAGCACCGGGACAGGGGGCGCGGGCTACGAGCAGTACTTC
>TRBV27|TRBJ1-3|NA|NA
CASSLRGSGNTIYF
TGTGCCAGCAGTTTAAGAGGGAGTGGAAACACCATATATTTT
>TRBV2|TRBJ1-1|TRBD1|few
CASSKTGRGTEAFF
TGTGCCAGCAGTAAGACAGGGAGAGGCACTGAAGCTTTCTTT
>TRBV9|TRBJ2-7|TRBD1|few
CASSAGTGASEQYF
TGTGCCAGCAGCGCCGGGACAGGGGCCTCCGAGCAGTACTTC
>TRBV5-1|TRBJ2-5|NA|few
CASSKRTGTIIEGQYF
TGCGCCAGCAGCAAACGTACCGGGACAATTATAGAAGGCCAGTACTTC
>TRBV4-1|TRBJ2-5|TRBD1|few
CASSQADRDQTQYF
TGCGCCAGCAGCCAAGCGGACAGGGATCAGACCCAGTACTTC
>TRBV9|TRBJ1-3|NA|NA
CASSPEFSGNTIYF
TGTGCCAGCAGCCCGGAGTTCTCTGGAAACACCATATATTTT